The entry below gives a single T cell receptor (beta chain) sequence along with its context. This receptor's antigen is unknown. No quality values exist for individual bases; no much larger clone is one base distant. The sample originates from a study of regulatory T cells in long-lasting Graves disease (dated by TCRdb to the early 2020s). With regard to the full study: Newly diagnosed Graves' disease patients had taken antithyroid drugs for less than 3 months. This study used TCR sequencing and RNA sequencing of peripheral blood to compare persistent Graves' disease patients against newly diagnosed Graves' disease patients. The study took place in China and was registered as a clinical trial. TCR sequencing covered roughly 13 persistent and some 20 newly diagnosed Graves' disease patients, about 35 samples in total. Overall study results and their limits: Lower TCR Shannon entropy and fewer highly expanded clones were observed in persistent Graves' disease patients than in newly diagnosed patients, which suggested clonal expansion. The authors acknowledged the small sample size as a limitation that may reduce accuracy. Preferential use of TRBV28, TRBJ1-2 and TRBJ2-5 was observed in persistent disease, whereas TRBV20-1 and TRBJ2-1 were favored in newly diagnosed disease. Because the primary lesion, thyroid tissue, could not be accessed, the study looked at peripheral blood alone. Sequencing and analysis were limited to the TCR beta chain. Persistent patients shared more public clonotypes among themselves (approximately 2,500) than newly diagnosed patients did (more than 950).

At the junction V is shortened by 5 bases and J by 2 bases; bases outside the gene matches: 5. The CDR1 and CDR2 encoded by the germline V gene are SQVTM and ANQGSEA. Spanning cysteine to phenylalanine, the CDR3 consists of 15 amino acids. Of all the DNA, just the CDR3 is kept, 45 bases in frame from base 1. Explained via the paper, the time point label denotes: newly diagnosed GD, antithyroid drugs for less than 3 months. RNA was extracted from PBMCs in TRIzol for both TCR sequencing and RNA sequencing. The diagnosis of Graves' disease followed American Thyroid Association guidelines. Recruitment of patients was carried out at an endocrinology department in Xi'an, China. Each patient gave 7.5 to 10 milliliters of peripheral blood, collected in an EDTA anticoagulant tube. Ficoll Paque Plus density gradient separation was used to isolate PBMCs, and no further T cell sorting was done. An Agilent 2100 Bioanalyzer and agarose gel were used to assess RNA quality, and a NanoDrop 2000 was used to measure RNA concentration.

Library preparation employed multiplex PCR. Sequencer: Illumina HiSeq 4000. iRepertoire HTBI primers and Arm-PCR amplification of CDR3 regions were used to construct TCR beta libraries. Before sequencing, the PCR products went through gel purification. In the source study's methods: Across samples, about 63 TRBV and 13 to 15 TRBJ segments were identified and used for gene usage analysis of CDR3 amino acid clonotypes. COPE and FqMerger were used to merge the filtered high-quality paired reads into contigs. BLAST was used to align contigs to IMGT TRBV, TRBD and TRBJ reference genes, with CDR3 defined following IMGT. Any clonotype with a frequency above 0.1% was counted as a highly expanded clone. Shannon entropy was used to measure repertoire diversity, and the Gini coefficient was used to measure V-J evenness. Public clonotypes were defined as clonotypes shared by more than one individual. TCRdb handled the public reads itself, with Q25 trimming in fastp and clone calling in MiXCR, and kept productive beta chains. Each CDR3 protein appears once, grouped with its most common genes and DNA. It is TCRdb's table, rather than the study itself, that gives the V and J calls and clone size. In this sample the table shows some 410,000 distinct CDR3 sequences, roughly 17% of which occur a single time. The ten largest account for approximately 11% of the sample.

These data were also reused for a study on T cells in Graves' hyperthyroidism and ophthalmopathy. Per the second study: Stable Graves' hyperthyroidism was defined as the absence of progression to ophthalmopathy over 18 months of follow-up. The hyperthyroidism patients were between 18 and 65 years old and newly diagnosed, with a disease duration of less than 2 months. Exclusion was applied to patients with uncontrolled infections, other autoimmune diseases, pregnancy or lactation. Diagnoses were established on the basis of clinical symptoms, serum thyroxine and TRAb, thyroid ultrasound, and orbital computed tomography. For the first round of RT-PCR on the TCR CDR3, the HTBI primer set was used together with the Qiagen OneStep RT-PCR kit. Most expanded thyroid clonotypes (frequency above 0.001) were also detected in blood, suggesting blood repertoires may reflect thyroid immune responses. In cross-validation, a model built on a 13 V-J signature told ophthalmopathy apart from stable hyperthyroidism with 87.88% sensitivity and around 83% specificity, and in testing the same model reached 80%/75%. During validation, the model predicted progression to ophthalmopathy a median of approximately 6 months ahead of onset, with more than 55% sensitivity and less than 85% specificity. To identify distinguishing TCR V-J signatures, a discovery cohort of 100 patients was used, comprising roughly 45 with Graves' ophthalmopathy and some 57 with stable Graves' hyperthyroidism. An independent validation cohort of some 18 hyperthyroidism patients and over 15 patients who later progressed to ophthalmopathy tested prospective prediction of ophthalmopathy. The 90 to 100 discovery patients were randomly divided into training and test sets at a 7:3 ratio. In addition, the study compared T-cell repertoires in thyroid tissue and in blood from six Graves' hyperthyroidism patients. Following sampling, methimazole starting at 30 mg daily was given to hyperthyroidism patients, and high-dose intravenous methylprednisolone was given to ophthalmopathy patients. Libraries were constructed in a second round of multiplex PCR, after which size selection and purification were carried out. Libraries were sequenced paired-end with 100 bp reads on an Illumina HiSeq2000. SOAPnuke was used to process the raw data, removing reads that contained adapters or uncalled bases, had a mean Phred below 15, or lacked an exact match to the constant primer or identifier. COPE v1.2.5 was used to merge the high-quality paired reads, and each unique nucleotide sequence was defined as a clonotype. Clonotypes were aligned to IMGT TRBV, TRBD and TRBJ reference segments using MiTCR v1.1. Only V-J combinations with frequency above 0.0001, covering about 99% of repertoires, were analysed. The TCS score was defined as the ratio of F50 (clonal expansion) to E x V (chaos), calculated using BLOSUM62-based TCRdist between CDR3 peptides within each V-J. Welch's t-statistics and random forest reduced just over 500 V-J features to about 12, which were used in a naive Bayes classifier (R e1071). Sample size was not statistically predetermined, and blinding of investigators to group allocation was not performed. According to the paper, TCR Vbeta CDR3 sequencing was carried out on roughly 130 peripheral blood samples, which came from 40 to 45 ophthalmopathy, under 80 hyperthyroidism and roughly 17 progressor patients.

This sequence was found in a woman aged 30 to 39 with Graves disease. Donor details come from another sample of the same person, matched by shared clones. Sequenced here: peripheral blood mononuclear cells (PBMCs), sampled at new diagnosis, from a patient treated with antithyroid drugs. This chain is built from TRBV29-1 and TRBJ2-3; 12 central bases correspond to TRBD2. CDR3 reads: CSVRLAGGNTDTQYF. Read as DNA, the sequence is TGCAGCGTTCGCCTAGCGGGAGGGAACACAGATACGCAGTATTTT.